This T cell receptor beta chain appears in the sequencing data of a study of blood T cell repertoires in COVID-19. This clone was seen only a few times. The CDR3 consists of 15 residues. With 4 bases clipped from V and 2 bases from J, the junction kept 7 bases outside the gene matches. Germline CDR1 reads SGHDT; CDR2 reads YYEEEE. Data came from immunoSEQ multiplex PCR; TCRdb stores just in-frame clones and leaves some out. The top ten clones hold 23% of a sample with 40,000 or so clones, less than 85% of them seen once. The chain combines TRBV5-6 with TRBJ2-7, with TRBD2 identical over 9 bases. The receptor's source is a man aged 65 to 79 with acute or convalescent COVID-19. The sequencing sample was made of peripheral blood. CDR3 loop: CASSPGLAGTYEQYF. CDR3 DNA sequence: TGTGCCAGCAGCCCCGGGCTAGCGGGGACCTACGAGCAGTACTTC.